This T cell receptor (beta chain) originates from a study of blood T cell repertoires in COVID-19. As handled by the study authors: Amplification of reference gene primers provided the estimated nucleated cell counts. TCRdb's table, derived via immunoSEQ multiplex PCR, lists solely in-frame clones and lacks some. Clone size and V and J calls were adopted from that table, with D and trimming inferred from the DNA. The sample records roughly 80,000 clones, under 90% being singletons. V gave up 6 bases and J gave up 8 bases, with 14 bases separating them. The germline CDR1 and CDR2 sequences are LNHDA and SQIVND (reference sequence). The CDR3 loop spans 14 amino acids.

The J gene is TRBJ1-6, the V gene TRBV19; tentatively, D is TRBD1 (5 bases). The sequencing sample was made of peripheral blood. The receptor's source is a human donor in a cohort sampled during active COVID-19. CDR3 region: CASRTAGPHSPLHF. CDR3 nucleotides: TGTGCCAGTAGGACGGCAGGGCCCCATTCACCCCTCCACTTT.